The 8 T cell receptor beta chains below all came from one sample that was sequenced in a study. TCRdb itself ran the 5' RACE reads through MiXCR, one entry per CDR3 protein. The repertoire holds some 40,000 distinct CDR3 sequences, with 22% as singletons. The sorted Tregs were CD4+CD25+CD127-/low cells. The sequencing input was Tregs sorted from a lymph node. These receptors originate from a female donor with breast cancer.

The chain uses TRBV5-4 and TRBJ1-2; D gene ambiguous. The CDR3 has 15 residues. With 0 bases removed from V and 0 bases from J, the gap between germline ends came to 9 bases. CDR1 and CDR2 from the germline V gene are SGHNT and YYREEE (reference sequence). CDR3 amino acids: CASSLERVANYGYTF. The CDR3 DNA follows: TGTGCCAGCAGCTTGGAACGGGTCGCTAACTATGGCTACACCTTC.

The chain couples TRBV5-6 to TRBJ2-7; 8 bases are a match to TRBD1. V was clipped by 4 bases and J by 0 bases; unmatched bases: 6. Germline V gene sequence: CDR1 SGHDT, CDR2 YYEEEE. This CDR3 is 15 amino acids long. CDR3: CASSETGQVSYEQYF. The CDR3 nucleotides read TGTGCCAGCAGCGAGACGGGACAGGTCTCCTACGAGCAGTACTTC.

This clonotype came up many times. V is TRBV5-1 and J is TRBJ2-7; weak D call: TRBD2 (5 bases). V lost 4 bases and J 2 bases, leaving 16 bases between the germline ends. Looked up from germline, CDR1 is SGHRS and CDR2 is YFSETQ. CDR3 length equals 15 residues. The CDR3 coding sequence is TGCGCCAGCAGCCCGACTTCCGGGATACCCTACGAGCAGTACTTC. This encodes CASSPTSGIPYEQYF.

The chain is built from TRBV12-3 or TRBV12-4 and TRBJ2-7; maybe TRBD1 (5 bases). Trimming cost V 2 bases and J 3 bases, with 14 bases left between them. The CDR3 sequence is 15 residues long. The CDR3 DNA sequence: TGTGCCAGCAGTTTAATGGCCAGGGTTAACTACGAGCAGTACTTC. Translation gives CASSLMARVNYEQYF.

The chain uses TRBV20-1 and TRBJ2-1, with 7 positions matching TRBD2. The V and J ends lost 0 bases and 9 bases, in that order; junction bases with no gene match: 14. The CDR3 sequence is 16 residues long. CDR1 DFQATT and CDR2 SNEGSKA come from the germline V gene (reference sequence). CDR3 sequence reads: CSARDRVLAINTEQFF. Here the CDR3 DNA reads TGCAGTGCTAGAGACAGGGTACTAGCGATCAACACTGAGCAGTTCTTC.

This rearrangement joins TRBV3-1 to TRBJ2-4, with D tentatively TRBD2 (5 bases). Germline V gene lookup returns CDR1 LGHDT and CDR2 YNNKEL (reference sequence). The CDR3 runs to 14 residues. Trimming left V 4 bases short and J 8 bases short, with 15 bases between. The CDR3 spells CASSPNPGADIQYF. The CDR3 bases are TGTGCCAGCAGCCCTAATCCCGGAGCGGACATTCAGTACTTC. The full variable domain, rest sourced from reference TRBV3-1 and TRBJ2-4, is DTAVSQTPKYLVTQMGNDKSIKCEQNLGHDTMYWYKQDSKKFLKIMFSYNNKELIINETVPNRFSPKSPDKAHLNLHINSLELGDSAVYFCASSPNPGADIQYFGAGTRLSVL.

This clonotype was counted a few times. No conserved phenylalanine or tryptophan ends this CDR3, so it is likely a read error. The rearrangement uses TRBV5-6 and TRBJ1-5; D remains ambiguous. V was cut by 5 bases and J by 7 bases, with 10 bases left in between. Germline assignment: CDR1 SGHDT and CDR2 YYEEEE. This CDR3 spans 12 amino acids. CDR3: CASSSPEQPQHS. The CDR3 DNA reads as TGTGCCAGCAGTTCCCCAGAGCAGCCCCAGCATTCT.

The sample holds many counts of this clonotype. The chain carries TRBV20-1 and TRBJ1-1, with D perhaps TRBD1 (5 bases). V dropped 3 bases and J dropped 5 bases, with 16 bases sitting between them. The germline gives CDR1 DFQATT, CDR2 SNEGSKA (reference sequence). The CDR3 consists of 14 residues. The chain's CDR3 is CSARGLGGWTEAFF. In nucleotides, the CDR3 is TGCAGTGCTAGGGGCCTGGGGGGTTGGACTGAAGCTTTCTTT.